These T cell receptor beta chains were read from a single sample in a study of shared clonotypes between healthy human individuals. The assay was immunoSEQ multiplex PCR, and TCRdb's table has in-frame clones only and misses some. Among about 990,000 clones listed, more than 75% were seen once. Sequenced material: memory CD4+ T cells from PBMCs. These TCRs come from a man in his late teens or twenties in good health. Some clones in this sample may be carry-over from other donors' samples. CDR3s include the opening cysteine and the closing phenylalanine or tryptophan. Fields, in order: D gene, CDR3 length, J gene, V gene, clone size, CDR3 DNA, CDR3 protein. D genes are given only for firm matches. The size entry is marked missing in some rows and otherwise reads once, few, many or a size class.

>NA|17|TRBJ2-1|TRBV13|NA
TGTGCCAGCAGCAACAGGGTGGGAGGGATCTCCTACAATGAGCAGTTCTTC
CASSNRVGGISYNEQFF
>NA|15|TRBJ1-1|TRBV5-4|NA
TGTGCCAGCAGCTTCCAACAGGGTTCGTCGGCTGAAGCTTTCTTT
CASSFQQGSSAEAFF
>NA|21|TRBJ2-6|TRBV28|NA
TGTGCCAGCACCCGTGGGCCGAGGGGACACCTCCAATCCTCTGGGGCCAACGTCCTGACTTTC
CASTRGPRGHLQSSGANVLTF
>NA|15|TRBJ1-3|TRBV5-1|few
TGCGCCAGCAGAATCGACAGAAACTCTGGAAACACCATATATTTT
CASRIDRNSGNTIYF
>NA|14|TRBJ2-3|TRBV6-1|many
TGTGCCAGCAGTGGACAGACTGGGGCAGATACGCAGTATTTT
CASSGQTGADTQYF
>NA|14|TRBJ2-1|TRBV6-6|NA
TGTGCCAGCAGTTACGCGGGACTCCCTAATGAGCAGTTCTTC
CASSYAGLPNEQFF
>NA|14|TRBJ2-6|TRBV2|many
TGTGCCAGCAGTGAAACCTCCGGGGCCAACGTCCTGACTTTC
CASSETSGANVLTF
>NA|11|TRBJ2-1|TRBV12-5|NA
TGTGCTAGTGGTTTGAGAGACGAGCAGTTCTTC
CASGLRDEQFF
>NA|14|TRBJ1-3|TRBV7-9|NA
TGTGCCAGCAGTTTGAGCCCCTCAGGGGACACCATATATTTT
CASSLSPSGDTIYF
>NA|14|TRBJ1-5|TRBV19|NA
TGTGCCAGTAGTATTAGACTTAGCAATCAGCCCCAGCATTTT
CASSIRLSNQPQHF
>TRBD1|15|TRBJ1-1|TRBV2|NA
TGTGCCAGCAGTACGGACAGGGGGAGTGGTTCTGAAGCTTTCTTT
CASSTDRGSGSEAFF
>TRBD2|14|TRBJ2-7|TRBV30|NA
TGTGCCTGGAGTATAGCGGGAGACGGCTACGAGCAGTACTTC
CAWSIAGDGYEQYF
>NA|15|TRBJ2-3|TRBV5-4|NA
TGTGCCAGCAGCTTTACCCAACAGACCGGGGATACGCAGTATTTT
CASSFTQQTGDTQYF
>TRBD1|14|TRBJ2-2|TRBV7-9|few
TGTGCCAGCAGCTTACTACAGGGGGCCGGGGAGCTGTTTTTT
CASSLLQGAGELFF
>TRBD2|17|TRBJ2-7|TRBV7-8|NA
TGTGCCAGCAGCACACAAAGCGGGACGGGCAGCTCCTACGAGCAGTACTTC
CASSTQSGTGSSYEQYF
>NA|18|TRBJ2-1|TRBV2|NA
TGTGCCAGCAGTGAAGCGCGGGCTAGCTTAAGGACCTACAATGAGCAGTTCTTC
CASSEARASLRTYNEQFF
>NA|23|TRBJ2-6|TRBV23-1|NA
TGCGCCAGCACTACACCCCGAAGTCAGGGCGGACTGAACATTTGCTCTGGGGCCAACGTCCTGACTTTC
CASTTPRSQGGLNICSGANVLTF
>NA|13|TRBJ1-1|TRBV19|NA
TGTGCCAGTAGTCTTGGGGGGGCCACTGAAGCTTTCTTT
CASSLGGATEAFF